The TCR beta chain under discussion was sequenced for a study of regulatory T cells in long-lasting Graves disease. Specified time point: newly diagnosed GD, antithyroid drugs for less than 3 months. PBMCs were the source of the RNA used for TCR sequencing. This clonotype was observed many times. Trimming removed 1 base from V and 6 bases from J, with 13 bases in between. The V gene's germline CDR1 is SGHTA and CDR2 FQGNSA. The CDR3 sequence is 16 residues long. Relying on iRepertoire HTBI primers and Arm-PCR of CDR3 regions, the team built TCR beta libraries. From the multiplex PCR reads, TCRdb called clonotypes with MiXCR, one entry per CDR3 protein. The data hold around 250,000 distinct CDR3 sequences, with approximately 20% observed a single time. The same sample was also studied in work on T cells in Graves' hyperthyroidism and ophthalmopathy.

Sequenced here: peripheral blood mononuclear cells (PBMCs), sampled at new diagnosis, from a patient treated with antithyroid drugs. The chain employs TRBV7-2 and TRBJ1-6; the D is unclear. This sequence was found in a woman between 25 and 40 years old with Graves disease. CDR3 bases: TGTGCCAGCAGCTTAGTATCGGGCTGGGGTAATTCACCCCTCCACTTT. Protein: CASSLVSGWGNSPLHF.